This T cell receptor (beta chain) was identified in a study of PD-1 blockade in classical Hodgkin lymphoma. Findings of the study overall: Relapsed/refractory patients reportedly had lower baseline diversity than newly diagnosed patients. Nothing has yet pinned down what causes the repertoire differences, possibly disease activity or prior therapy.

The V gene's germline CDR1 is SGHVS and CDR2 FNYEAQ. Trimming shortened V by 5 bases and J by 4 bases, and 17 bases separated the two germline ends. This CDR3 spans 16 amino acids. In regard to this clone: Its antigen is unknown.

Produced via immunoSEQ multiplex PCR; TCRdb's table is partial and in-frame only. The profile shows around 5,000 clones, 75% to 90% of them singletons. The time point is: newly diagnosed, previously untreated cHL patient sample. After thawing, PBMCs were subjected to magnetic negative selection to isolate CD8+ T cells. Untreated, newly diagnosed classical Hodgkin lymphoma PBMCs served for comparison. This sequence originates from a human donor with classical Hodgkin lymphoma. V and J are TRBV7-6 and TRBJ2-2; D is ambiguous. The source material was CD8+ T cells from blood. CDR3: CASSPRRREGTGELFF. The DNA of the CDR3 is TGTGCCAGCAGCCCCCGCCGGCGCGAAGGCACCGGGGAGCTGTTTTTT.